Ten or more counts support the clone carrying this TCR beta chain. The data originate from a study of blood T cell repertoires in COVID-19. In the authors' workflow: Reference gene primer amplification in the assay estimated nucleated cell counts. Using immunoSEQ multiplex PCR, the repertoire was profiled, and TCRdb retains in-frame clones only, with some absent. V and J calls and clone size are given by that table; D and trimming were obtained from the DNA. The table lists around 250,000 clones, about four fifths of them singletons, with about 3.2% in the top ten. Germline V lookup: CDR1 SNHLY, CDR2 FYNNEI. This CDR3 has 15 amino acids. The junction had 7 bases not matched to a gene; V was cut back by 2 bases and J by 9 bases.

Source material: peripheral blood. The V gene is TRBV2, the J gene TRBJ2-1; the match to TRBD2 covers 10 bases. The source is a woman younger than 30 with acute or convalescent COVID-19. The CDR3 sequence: CASSELAGVDGEQFF. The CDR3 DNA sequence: TGTGCCAGCAGTGAACTAGCGGGAGTTGACGGTGAGCAGTTCTTC.